This record covers a single T cell receptor beta chain. Its antigen remains unidentified. This sample was taken from a study of cytomegalovirus exposure and HLA in healthy donors. Study-wide findings and caveats: Accurate HLA-A and HLA-B prediction from TCR beta sequences was reported for most subjects.

Trimming stripped 5 bases from V and 9 bases from J, with 20 bases between. CDR1 is MNHEY and CDR2 is SMNVEV in the germline V gene (reference sequence). The length of the CDR3 is 15 residues. Researchers ran the PCR with 60 Vbeta and 13 Jbeta primers. TCRdb's copy holds only in-frame clones and misses some; the assay was immunoSEQ multiplex PCR. The table records approximately 170,000 clones, 75% to 90% of them present only once. At sampling all donors were nominally healthy, likely with unrecorded immune exposures. The chain recombines TRBV27 with TRBJ2-1; D gene uncertain. The source is a boy aged 2 to 9 in good health and CMV-seronegative. The source material was PBMCs. In DNA form, the CDR3 reads TGTGCCAGCAGTAGCGAGTTATCGAGAGTTGGTGAGCAGTTCTTC. Encoded protein: CASSSELSRVGEQFF.